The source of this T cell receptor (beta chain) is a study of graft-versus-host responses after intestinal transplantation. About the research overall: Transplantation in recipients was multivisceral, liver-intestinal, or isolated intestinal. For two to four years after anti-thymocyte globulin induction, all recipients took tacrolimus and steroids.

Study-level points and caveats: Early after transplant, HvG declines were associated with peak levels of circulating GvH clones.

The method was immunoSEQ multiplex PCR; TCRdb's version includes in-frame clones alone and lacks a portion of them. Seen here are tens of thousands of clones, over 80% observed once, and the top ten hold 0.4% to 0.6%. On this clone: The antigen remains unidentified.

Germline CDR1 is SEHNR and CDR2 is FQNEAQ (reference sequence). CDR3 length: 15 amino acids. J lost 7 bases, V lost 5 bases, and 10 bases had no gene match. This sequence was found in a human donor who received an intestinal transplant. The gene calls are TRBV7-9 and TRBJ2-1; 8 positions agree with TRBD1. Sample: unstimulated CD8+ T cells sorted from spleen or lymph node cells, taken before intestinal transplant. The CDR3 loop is CASSLTGEIRNEQFF. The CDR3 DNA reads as TGTGCCAGCAGCCTGACAGGGGAGATTAGAAATGAGCAGTTCTTC.